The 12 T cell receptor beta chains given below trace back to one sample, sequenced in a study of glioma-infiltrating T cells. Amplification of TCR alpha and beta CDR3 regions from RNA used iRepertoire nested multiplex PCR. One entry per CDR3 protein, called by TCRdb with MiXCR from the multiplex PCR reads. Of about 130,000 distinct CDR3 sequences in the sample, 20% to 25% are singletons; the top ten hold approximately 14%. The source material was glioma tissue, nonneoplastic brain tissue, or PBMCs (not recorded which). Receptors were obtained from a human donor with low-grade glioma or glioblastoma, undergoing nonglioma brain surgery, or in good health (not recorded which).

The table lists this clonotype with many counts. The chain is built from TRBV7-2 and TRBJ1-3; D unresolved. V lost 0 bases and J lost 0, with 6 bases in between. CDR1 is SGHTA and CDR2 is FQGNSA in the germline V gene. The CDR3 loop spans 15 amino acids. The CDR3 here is CASSLATSSGNTIYF. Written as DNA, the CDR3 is TGTGCCAGCAGCTTAGCGACCAGCTCTGGAAACACCATATATTTT.

CDR3: CASWAGDRDGLAGRRGEFF. The CDR3 DNA reads as TGTGCCAGCTGGGCCGGTGACAGGGATGGACTAGCGGGCCGGAGAGGCGAGTTCTTC. This chain uses TRBV12-3 or TRBV12-4 with TRBJ2-1; 11 bases are shared with TRBD2. There are 19 residues in the CDR3. Trimming removed 8 bases from V and 14 bases from J; junction bases left unmatched: 29.

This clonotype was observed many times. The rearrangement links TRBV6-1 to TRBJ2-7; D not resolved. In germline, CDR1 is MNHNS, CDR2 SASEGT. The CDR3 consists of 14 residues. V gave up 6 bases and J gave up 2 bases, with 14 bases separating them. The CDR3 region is CASSRPLSPYEQYF. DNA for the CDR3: TGTGCCAGCAGCCGCCCCCTCTCCCCCTACGAGCAGTACTTC.

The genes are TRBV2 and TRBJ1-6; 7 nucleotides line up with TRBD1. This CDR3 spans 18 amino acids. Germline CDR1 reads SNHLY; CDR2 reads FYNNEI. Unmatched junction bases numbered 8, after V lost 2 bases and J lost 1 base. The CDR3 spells CASSERTGVRSYNSPLHF. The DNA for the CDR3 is TGTGCCAGCAGTGAACGAACAGGGGTGAGGTCCTATAATTCACCCCTCCACTTT.

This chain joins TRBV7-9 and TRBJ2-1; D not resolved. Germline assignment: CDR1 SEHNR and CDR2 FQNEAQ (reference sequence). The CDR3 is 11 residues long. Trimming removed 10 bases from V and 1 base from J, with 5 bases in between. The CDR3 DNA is TGTGCCATTACTTCCTACAATGAGCAGTTCTTC. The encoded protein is CAITSYNEQFF.

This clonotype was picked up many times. The CDR3 is CASGQLTYEQYF. The CDR3 nucleotides read TGTGCCAGCGGACAGCTTACCTACGAGCAGTACTTC. The V and J genes are TRBV5-5 and TRBJ2-7; weak D call: TRBD1 (6 bases). This CDR3 region has 12 residues. The germline V and J ends were trimmed by 7 bases and 2 bases, with 10 bases remaining between them. The V gene's germline CDR1 is SGHKS and CDR2 YYEKEE (reference sequence).

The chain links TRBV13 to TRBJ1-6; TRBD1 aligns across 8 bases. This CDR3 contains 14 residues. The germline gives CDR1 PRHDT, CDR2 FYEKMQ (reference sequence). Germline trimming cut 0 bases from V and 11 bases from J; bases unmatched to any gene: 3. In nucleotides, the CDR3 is TGTGCCAGCAGCTTAGGGGACAGGGTGGCACCCCTCCACTTT. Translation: CASSLGDRVAPLHF.

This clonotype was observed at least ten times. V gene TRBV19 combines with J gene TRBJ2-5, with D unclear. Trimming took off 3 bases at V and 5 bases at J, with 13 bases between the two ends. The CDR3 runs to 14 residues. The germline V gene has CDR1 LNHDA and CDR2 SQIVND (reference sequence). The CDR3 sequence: CASSIRVSSETQYF. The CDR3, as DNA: TGTGCCAGTAGTATCCGAGTGTCCTCTGAGACCCAGTACTTC.

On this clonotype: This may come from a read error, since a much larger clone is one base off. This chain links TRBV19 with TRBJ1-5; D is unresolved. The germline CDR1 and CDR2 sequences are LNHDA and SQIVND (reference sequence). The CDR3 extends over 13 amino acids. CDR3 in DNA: TGTACCAGTAGTCTAAACTCTGGGCAGCCCCAGCATTTT. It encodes CTSSLNSGQPQHF.

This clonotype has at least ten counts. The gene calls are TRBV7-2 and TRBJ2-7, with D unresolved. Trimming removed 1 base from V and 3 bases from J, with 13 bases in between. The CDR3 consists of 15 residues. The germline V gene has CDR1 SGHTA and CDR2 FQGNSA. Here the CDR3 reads CASSLDRDTYYEQYF. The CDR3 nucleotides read TGTGCCAGCAGCTTAGATAGGGATACATACTACGAGCAGTACTTC.

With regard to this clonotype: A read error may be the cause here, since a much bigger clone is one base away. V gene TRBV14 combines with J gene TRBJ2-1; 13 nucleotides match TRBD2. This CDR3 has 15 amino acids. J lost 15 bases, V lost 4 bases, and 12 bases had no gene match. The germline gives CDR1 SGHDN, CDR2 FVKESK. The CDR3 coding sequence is TGTGCCAGCAGCCCTAGACTAGCGGGAGGCTATGGGCGGTTCTTC. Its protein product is CASSPRLAGGYGRFF.

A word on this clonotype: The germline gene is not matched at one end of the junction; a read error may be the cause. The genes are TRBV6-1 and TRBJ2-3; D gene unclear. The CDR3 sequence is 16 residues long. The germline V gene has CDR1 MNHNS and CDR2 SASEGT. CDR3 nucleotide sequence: TGTGCCCGCCGTCCCCGCCCGGCCCCTCGCCCCGCTCCGCCGTCTTTT. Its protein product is CARRPRPAPRPAPPSF.